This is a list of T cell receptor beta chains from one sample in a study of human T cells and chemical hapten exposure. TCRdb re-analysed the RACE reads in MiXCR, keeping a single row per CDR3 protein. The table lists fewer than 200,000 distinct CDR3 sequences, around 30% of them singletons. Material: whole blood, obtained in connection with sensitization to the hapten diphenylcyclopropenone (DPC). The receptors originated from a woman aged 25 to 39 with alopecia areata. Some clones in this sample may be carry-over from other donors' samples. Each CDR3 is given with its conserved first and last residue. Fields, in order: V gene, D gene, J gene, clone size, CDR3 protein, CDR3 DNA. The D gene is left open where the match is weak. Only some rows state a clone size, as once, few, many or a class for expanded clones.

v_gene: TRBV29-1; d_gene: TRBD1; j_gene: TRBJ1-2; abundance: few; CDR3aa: CSVEAGQGPEGYTF; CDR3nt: TGCAGCGTTGAGGCGGGACAGGGGCCAGAGGGCTACACCTTC
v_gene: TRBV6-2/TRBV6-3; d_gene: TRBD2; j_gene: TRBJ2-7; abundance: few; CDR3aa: CASSPLAGVVFSEQYF; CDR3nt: TGTGCCAGCAGCCCGTTAGCGGGAGTCGTATTTTCCGAGCAGTACTTC
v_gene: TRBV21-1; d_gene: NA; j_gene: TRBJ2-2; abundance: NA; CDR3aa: CASSKIRQGISGELFF; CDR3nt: TGTGCCAGCAGCAAAATACGACAGGGAATTTCCGGGGAGCTGTTTTTT
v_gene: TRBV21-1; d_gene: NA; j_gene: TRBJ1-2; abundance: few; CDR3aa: CASSKVSGPGDGYTF; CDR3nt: TGTGCCAGCAGCAAAGTCTCCGGGCCCGGCGATGGCTACACCTTC
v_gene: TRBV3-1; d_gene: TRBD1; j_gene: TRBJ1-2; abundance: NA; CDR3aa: CASSQTRTGYGYTF; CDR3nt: TGTGCCAGCAGCCAGACGAGGACAGGCTATGGCTACACCTTC
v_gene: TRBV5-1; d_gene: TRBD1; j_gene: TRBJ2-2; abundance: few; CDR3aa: CASSGTDNTGELFF; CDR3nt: TGCGCCAGCAGCGGGACAGACAACACCGGGGAGCTGTTTTTT
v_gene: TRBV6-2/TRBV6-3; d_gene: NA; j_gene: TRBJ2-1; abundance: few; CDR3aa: CASSYGGVTYNEQFF; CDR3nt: TGTGCCAGCAGTTATGGAGGGGTCACCTACAATGAGCAGTTCTTC
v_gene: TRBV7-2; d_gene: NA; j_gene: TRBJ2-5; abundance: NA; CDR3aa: CASSFGGWYQETQYF; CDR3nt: TGTGCCAGCAGCTTTGGGGGCTGGTACCAAGAGACCCAGTACTTC
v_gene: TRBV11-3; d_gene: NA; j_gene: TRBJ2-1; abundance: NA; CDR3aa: CASSSGPTNEQFF; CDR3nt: TGTGCCAGCAGCTCCGGGCCCACCAATGAGCAGTTCTTC
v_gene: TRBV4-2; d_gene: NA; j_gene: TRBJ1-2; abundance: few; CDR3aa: CASSQGEGSNYGYTF; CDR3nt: TGTGCCAGCAGCCAAGGGGAGGGGTCTAACTATGGCTACACCTTC
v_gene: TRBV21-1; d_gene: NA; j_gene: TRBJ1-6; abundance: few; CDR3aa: CASSARDRGDNSPLHF; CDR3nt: TGTGCCAGCAGCGCCCGAGACAGGGGGGATAATTCACCCCTCCACTTT
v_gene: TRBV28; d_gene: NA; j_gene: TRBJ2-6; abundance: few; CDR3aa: CASSYIAGVNVLTF; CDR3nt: TGTGCCAGCAGCTACATCGCTGGGGTCAACGTCCTGACTTTC
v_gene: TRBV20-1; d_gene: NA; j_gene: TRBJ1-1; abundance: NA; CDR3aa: CSAATEEAFF; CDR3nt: TGCAGTGCTGCGACAGAAGAAGCTTTCTTT
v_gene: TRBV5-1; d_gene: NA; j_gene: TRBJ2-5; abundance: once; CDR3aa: CASSPSGTKEETQYF; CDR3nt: TGCGCCAGCAGCCCATCCGGGACAAAAGAAGAGACCCAGTACTTC
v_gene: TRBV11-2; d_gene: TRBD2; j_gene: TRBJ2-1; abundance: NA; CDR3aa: CASSLEPSGNEQFF; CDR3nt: TGTGCCAGCAGCTTAGAGCCTAGCGGCAATGAGCAGTTCTTC
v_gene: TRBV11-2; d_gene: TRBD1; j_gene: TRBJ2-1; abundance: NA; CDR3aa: CASSPPTGVNEQFF; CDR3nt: TGTGCCAGCAGCCCCCCCACAGGGGTCAATGAGCAGTTCTTC
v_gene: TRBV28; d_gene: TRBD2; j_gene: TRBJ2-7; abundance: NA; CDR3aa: CASSLLAGDLNF; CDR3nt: TGTGCCAGCAGTTTACTAGCGGGAGACTTGAACTTC
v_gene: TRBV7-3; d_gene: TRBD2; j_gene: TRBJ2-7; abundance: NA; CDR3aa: CASSLVLAGDILLNEQYF; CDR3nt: TGTGCCAGCAGCTTAGTCCTAGCGGGCGATATCCTCCTCAACGAGCAGTACTTC
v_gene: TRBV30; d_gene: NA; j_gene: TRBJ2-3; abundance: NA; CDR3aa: CAWSVSTDTQYF; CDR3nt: TGTGCCTGGAGTGTAAGCACAGATACGCAGTATTTT
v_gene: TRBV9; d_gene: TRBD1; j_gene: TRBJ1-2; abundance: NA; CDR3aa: CASSPRTGGSYGYTF; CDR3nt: TGTGCCAGCAGCCCACGGACAGGGGGCTCCTATGGCTACACCTTC
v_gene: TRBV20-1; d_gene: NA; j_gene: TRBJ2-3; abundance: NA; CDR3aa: CSARDEGKVPDTQYF; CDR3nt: TGCAGTGCTAGAGATGAGGGCAAGGTCCCAGATACGCAGTATTTT
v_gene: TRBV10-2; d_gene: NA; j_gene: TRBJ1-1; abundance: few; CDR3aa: CASSERAGTNTEAFF; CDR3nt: TGCGCCAGCAGTGAACGGGCGGGGACGAACACTGAAGCTTTCTTT
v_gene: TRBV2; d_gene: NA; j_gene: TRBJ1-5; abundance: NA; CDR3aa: CASSEGGPQPQHF; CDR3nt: TGTGCCAGCAGTGAGGGGGGGCCTCAGCCCCAGCATTTT
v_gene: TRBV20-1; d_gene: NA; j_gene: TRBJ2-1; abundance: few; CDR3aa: CSAKQGSSYNEQFF; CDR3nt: TGCAGTGCAAAACAGGGCAGCTCCTACAATGAGCAGTTCTTC
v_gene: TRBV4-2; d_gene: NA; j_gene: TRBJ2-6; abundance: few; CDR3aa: CASSQDIAASSGANVLTF; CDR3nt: TGTGCCAGCAGCCAAGATATCGCAGCCAGCTCTGGGGCCAACGTCCTGACTTTC
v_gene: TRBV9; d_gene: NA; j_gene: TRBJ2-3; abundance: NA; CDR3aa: CASSVGTVMDTQYF; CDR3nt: TGTGCCAGCAGCGTAGGGACAGTTATGGATACGCAGTATTTT
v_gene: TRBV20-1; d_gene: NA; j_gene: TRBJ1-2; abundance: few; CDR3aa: CSARDMGLYGYTF; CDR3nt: TGCAGTGCTAGAGATATGGGCCTCTATGGCTACACCTTC
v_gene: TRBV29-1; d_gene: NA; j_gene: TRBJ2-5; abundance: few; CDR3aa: CSVVPVAIQETQYF; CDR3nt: TGCAGCGTTGTCCCAGTGGCCATACAAGAGACCCAGTACTTC
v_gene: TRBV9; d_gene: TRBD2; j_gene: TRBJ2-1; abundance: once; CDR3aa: CASSSRSGITTNEQFF; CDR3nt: TGTGCCAGCAGCTCCCGAAGCGGGATAACTACCAATGAGCAGTTCTTC
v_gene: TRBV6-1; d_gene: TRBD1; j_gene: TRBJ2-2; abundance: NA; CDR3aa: CASRGQGRTGELFF; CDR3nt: TGTGCCAGCAGGGGACAGGGAAGAACCGGGGAGCTGTTTTTT
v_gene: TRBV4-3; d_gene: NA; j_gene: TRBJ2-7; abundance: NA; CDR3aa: CASSQSSGRWQFEQYF; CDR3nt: TGCGCCAGCAGCCAATCCTCGGGGCGGTGGCAATTCGAGCAGTACTTC
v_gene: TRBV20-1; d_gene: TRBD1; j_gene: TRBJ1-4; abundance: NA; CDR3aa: CSAKQGIWDEKLFF; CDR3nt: TGCAGTGCAAAACAGGGGATTTGGGATGAAAAACTGTTTTTT
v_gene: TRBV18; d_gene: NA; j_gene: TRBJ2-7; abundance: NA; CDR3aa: CASSPFPDGGLGQHEQYF; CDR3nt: TGTGCCAGCTCACCCTTCCCGGACGGGGGACTGGGTCAGCACGAGCAGTACTTC
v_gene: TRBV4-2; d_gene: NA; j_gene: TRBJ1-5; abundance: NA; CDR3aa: CASSQERNQPQHF; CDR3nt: TGTGCCAGCAGCCAGGAACGCAATCAGCCCCAGCATTTT
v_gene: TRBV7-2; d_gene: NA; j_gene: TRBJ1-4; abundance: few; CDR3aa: CASSPTQGWEKLFF; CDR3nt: TGTGCCAGCAGCCCGACACAGGGATGGGAAAAACTGTTTTTT
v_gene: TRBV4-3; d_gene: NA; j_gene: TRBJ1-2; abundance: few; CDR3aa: CASSQARQSLGYTF; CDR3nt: TGCGCCAGCAGCCAGGCCAGACAGTCTCTGGGCTACACCTTC
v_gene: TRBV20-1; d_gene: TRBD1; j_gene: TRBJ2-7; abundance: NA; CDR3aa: CSAIRSGGYEQYF; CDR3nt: TGCAGTGCCATTCGATCAGGGGGCTACGAGCAGTACTTC
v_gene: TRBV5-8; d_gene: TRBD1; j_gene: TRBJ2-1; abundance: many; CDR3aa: CASSLGGTGASEQFF; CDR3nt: TGTGCCAGCAGCTTGGGCGGGACAGGGGCATCTGAGCAGTTCTTC